Listed here are 8 T cell receptor beta chains from one sample, sequenced in a study of monozygotic twins with inflammatory bowel disease. TCRdb processed the 5' RACE reads again and assigns one entry to each CDR3 protein, with no DNA. In total, the table holds approximately 330,000 distinct CDR3 sequences. The sample taken for sequencing was blood. These receptors all come from a human donor with ulcerative colitis or Crohn's disease, or a healthy co-twin of an affected twin (not recorded which).

The chain links TRBV7-2 to TRBJ1-1. CDR1 and CDR2 (germline): SGHTA, FQGNSA. The CDR3 spans 16 residues. The CDR3 reads CASSLRPPNEGTEAFF.

The gene calls are TRBV20-1 and TRBJ2-3; there is no DNA to check the TCRdb D call of TRBD1. The CDR3 runs 16 residues. Germline V CDR1 and CDR2: DFQATT, SNEGSKA (reference sequence). The CDR3 region is CSAADRVRESTDTQYF.

The V gene is TRBV25-1, the J gene TRBJ1-3. This CDR3 is 11 amino acids long. The germline V gene has CDR1 MGHDK and CDR2 SYGVNS. The CDR3 is CASNLGNTIYF.

V gene TRBV20-1 combines with J gene TRBJ1-5; checking the TCRdb D call of TRBD1 is not possible without DNA. CDR1 and CDR2 from the germline V gene are DFQATT and SNEGSKA (reference sequence). This CDR3 contains 16 residues. The CDR3 protein is CSARDRDRGQFQPQHF.

The V gene is TRBV7-9, the J gene TRBJ1-5; TCRdb outputs TRBD1, but without DNA this stays unchecked. Per germline, CDR1 SEHNR and CDR2 FQNEAQ (reference sequence). This CDR3 comprises 13 residues. CDR3 residues: CASSLPRGGPQHF. Complete variable domain (other parts from reference TRBV7-9 and TRBJ1-5): DTGVSQNPRHKITKRGQNVTFRCDPISEHNRLYWYRQTLGQGPEFLTYFQNEAQLEKSRLLSDRFSAERPKGSFSTLEIQRTEQGDSAMYLCASSLPRGGPQHFGDGTRLSIL.

The genes are TRBV10-3 and TRBJ2-7. Germline V lookup: CDR1 ENHRY, CDR2 SYGVKD. This CDR3 is built from 14 residues. CDR3 sequence: CAISDEGFPYEQYF.

This chain uses TRBV6-2 or TRBV6-3 with TRBJ2-1. The CDR3 loop spans 12 amino acids. Per germline, CDR1 MNHEY and CDR2 SVGEGT. The CDR3 spells CASSSFFNEQFF.

The chain uses TRBV5-1 and TRBJ2-5; the TCRdb call, TRBD1, lacks DNA for checking. Germline V gene data show CDR1 as SGHRS and CDR2 as YFSETQ. The CDR3 has 14 amino acids. CDR3 sequence reads: CASSLGGRGETQYF. Complete variable domain (other parts from reference TRBV5-1 and TRBJ2-5): KAGVTQTPRYLIKTRGQQVTLSCSPISGHRSVSWYQQTPGQGLQFLFEYFSETQRNKGNFPGRFSGRQFSNSRSEMNVSTLELGDSALYLCASSLGGRGETQYFGPGTRLLVL.